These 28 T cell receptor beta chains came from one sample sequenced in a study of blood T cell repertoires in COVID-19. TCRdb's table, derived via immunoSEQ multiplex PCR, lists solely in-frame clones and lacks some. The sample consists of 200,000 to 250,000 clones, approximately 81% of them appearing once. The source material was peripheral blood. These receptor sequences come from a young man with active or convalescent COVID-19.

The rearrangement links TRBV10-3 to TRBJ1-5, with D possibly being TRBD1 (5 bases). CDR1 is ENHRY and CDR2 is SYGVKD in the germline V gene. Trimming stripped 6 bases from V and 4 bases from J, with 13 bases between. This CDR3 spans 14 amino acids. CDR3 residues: CAIRSGAHNQPQHF. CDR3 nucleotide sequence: TGTGCCATCAGGAGTGGGGCCCATAATCAGCCCCAGCATTTT.

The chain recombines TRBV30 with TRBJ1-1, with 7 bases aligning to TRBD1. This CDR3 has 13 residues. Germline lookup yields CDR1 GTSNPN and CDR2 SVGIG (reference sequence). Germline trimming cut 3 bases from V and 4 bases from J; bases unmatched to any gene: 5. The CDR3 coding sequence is TGTGCCTGGAGATGGGACAGAACCACTGAAGCTTTCTTT. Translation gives CAWRWDRTTEAFF. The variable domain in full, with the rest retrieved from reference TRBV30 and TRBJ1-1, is SQTIHQWPATLVQPVGSPLSLECTVEGTSNPNLYWYRQAAGRGLQLLFYSVGIGQISSEVPQNLSASRPQDRQFILSSKKLLLSDSGFYLCAWRWDRTTEAFFGQGTRLTVV.

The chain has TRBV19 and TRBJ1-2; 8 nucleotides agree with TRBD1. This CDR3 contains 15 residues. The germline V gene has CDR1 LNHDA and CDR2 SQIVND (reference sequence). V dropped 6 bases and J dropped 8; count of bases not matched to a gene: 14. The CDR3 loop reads CASSAPGTGSGGYTF. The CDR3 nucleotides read TGTGCCAGTAGCGCCCCCGGGACAGGAAGCGGGGGCTACACCTTC.

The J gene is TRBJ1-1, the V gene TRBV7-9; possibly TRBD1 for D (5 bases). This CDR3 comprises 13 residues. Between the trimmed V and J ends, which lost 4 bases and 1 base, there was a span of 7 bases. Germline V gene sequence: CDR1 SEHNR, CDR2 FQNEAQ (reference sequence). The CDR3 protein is CASSWGENTEAFF. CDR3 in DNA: TGTGCCAGCAGCTGGGGGGAGAACACTGAAGCTTTCTTT.

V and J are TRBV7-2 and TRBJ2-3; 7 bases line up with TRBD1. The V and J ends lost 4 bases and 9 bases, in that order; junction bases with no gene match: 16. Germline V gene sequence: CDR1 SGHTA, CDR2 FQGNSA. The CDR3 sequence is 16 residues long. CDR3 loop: CASSSSPSDRVFTQYF. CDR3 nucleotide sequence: TGTGCCAGCAGCTCCTCACCATCTGACAGGGTCTTCACGCAGTATTTT. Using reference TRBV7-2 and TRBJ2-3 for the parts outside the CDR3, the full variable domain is GAGVSQSPSNKVTEKGKDVELRCDPISGHTALYWYRQSLGQGLEFLIYFQGNSAPDKSGLPSDRFSAERTGGSVSTLTIQRTQQEDSAVYLCASSSSPSDRVFTQYFGPGTRLTVL.

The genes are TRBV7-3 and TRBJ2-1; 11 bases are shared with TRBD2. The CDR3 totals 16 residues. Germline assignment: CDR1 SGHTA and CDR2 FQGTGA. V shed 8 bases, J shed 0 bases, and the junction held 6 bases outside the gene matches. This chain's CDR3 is CASASGRLSSYNEQFF. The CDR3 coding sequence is TGTGCCAGCGCTAGCGGGAGGTTGAGCTCCTACAATGAGCAGTTCTTC. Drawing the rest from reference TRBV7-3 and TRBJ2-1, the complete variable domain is GAGVSQTPSNKVTEKGKYVELRCDPISGHTALYWYRQSLGQGPEFLIYFQGTGAADDSGLPNDRFFAVRPEGSVSTLKIQRTERGDSAVYLCASASGRLSSYNEQFFGPGTRLTVL.

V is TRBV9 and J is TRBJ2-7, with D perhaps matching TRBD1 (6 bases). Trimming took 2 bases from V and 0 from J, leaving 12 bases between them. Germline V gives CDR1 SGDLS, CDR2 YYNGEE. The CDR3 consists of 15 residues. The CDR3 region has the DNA TGTGCCAGCAGCGTCGGGGACACACTCTCCTACGAGCAGTACTTC. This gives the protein CASSVGDTLSYEQYF.

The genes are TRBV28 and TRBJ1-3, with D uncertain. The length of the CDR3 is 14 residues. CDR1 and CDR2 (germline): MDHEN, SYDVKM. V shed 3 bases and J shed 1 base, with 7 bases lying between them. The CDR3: CASSFGGSGNTIYF. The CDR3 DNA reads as TGTGCCAGCAGTTTTGGAGGGTCTGGAAACACCATATATTTT.

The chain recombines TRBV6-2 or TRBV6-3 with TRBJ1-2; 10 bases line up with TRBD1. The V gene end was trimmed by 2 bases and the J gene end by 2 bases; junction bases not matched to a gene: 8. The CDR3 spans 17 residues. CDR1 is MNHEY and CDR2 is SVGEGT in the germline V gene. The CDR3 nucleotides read TGTGCCAGCAGTTACCCCGGGACAGGGGCCTCCAACTATGGCTACACCTTC. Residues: CASSYPGTGASNYGYTF.

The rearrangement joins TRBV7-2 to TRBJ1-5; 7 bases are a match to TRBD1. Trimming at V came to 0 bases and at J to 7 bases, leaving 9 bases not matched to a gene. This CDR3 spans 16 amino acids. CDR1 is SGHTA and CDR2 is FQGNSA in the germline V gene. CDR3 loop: CASSLALTGAGQPQHF. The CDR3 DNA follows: TGTGCCAGCAGCTTAGCCCTAACAGGGGCTGGACAGCCCCAGCATTTT.

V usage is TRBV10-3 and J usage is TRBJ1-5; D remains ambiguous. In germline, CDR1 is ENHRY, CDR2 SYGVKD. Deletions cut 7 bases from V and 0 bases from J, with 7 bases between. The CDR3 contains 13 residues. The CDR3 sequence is CAIKSGSNQPQHF. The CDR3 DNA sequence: TGTGCCATCAAATCAGGTAGCAATCAGCCCCAGCATTTT.

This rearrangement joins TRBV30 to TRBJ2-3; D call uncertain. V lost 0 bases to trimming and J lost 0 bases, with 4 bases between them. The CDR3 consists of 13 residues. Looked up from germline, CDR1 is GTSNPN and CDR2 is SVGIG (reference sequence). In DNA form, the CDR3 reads TGTGCCTGGAGTGTCGTTAGCACAGATACGCAGTATTTT. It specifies CAWSVVSTDTQYF.

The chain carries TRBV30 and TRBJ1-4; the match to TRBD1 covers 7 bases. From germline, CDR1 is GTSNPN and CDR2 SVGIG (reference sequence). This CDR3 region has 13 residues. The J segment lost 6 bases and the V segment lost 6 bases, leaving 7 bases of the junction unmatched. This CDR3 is CACSRGTDEKLFF. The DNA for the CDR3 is TGTGCCTGCTCCAGGGGGACGGATGAAAAACTGTTTTTT.

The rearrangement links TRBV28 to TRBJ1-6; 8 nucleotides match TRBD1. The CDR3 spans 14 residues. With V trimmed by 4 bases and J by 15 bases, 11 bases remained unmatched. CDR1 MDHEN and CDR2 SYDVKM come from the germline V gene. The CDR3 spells CASSSLAGQGHLHF. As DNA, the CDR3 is TGTGCCAGCAGTTCACTTGCCGGACAGGGCCACCTCCACTTT.

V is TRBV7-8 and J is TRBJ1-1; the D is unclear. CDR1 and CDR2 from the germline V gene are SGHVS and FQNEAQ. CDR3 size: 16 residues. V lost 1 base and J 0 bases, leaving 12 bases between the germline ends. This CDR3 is CASSLGQVRVNTEAFF. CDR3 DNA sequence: TGTGCCAGCAGCTTAGGGCAGGTGCGTGTGAACACTGAAGCTTTCTTT.

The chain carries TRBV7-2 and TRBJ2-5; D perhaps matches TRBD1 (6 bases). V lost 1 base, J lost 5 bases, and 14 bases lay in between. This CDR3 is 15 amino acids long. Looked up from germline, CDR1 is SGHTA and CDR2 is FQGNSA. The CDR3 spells CASSLVGGVGETQYF. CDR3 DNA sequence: TGTGCCAGCAGCTTAGTAGGGGGAGTCGGGGAGACCCAGTACTTC.

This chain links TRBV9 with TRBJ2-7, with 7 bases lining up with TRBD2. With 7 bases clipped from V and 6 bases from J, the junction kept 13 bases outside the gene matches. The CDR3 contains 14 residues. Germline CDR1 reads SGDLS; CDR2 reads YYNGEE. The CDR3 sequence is CASCPSGDGAEQYF. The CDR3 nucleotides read TGTGCCAGCTGTCCTAGCGGCGACGGGGCCGAGCAGTACTTC.

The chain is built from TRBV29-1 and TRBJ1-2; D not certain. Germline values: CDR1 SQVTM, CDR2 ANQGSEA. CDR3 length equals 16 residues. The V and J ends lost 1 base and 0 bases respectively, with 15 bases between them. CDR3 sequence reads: CSVEGGIRSANYGYTF. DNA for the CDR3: TGCAGCGTTGAAGGAGGGATCCGATCAGCTAACTATGGCTACACCTTC.

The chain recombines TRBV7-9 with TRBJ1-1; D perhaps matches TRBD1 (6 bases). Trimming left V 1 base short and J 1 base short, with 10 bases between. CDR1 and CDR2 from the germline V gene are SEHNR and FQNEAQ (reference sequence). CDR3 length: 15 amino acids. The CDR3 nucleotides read TGTGCCAGCAGCTTAGTCGGCAGGGGGAACACTGAAGCTTTCTTT. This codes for CASSLVGRGNTEAFF.

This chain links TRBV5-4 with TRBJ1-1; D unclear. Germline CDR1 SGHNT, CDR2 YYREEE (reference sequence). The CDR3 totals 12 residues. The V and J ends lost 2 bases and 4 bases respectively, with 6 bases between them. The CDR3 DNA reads TGTGCCAGCAGCTTCGCGGGCACTGAAGCTTTCTTT. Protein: CASSFAGTEAFF.

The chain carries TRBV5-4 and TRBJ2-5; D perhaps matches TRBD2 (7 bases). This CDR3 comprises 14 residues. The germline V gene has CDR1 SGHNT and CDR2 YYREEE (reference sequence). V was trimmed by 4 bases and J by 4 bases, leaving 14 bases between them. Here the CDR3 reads CASSGGGGRETQYF. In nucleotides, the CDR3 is TGTGCCAGCAGCGGGGGCGGGGGACGAGAGACCCAGTACTTC.

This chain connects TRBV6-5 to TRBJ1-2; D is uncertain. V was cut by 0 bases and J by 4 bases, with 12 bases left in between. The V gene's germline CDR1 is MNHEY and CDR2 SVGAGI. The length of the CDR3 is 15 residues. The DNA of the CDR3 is TGTGCCAGCAGTTACTCTTCAGGAATGACCTATGGCTACACCTTC. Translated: CASSYSSGMTYGYTF.

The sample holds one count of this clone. The CDR3 protein is CATSRDPGQGFYSPLHF. CDR3 DNA: TGTGCCACCAGCAGAGATCCAGGACAGGGGTTTTATTCACCCCTCCACTTT. The chain carries TRBV15 and TRBJ1-6; 9 bases agree with TRBD1. J lost 8 bases, V lost 0 bases, and 8 bases had no gene match. CDR1 and CDR2 (germline): LNHNV, YYDKDF (reference sequence). This CDR3 has 17 residues. Variable domain in full (rest from reference TRBV15 and TRBJ1-6): DAMVIQNPRYQVTQFGKPVTLSCSQTLNHNVMYWYQQKSSQAPKLLFHYYDKDFNNEADTPDNFQSRRPNTSFCFLDIRSPGLGDTAMYLCATSRDPGQGFYSPLHFGNGTRLTVT.

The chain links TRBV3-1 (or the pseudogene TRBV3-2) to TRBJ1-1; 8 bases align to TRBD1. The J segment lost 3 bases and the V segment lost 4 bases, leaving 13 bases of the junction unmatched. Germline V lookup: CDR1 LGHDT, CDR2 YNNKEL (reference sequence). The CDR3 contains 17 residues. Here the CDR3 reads CASSPAAWTGRYTEAFF. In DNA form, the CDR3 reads TGTGCCAGCAGCCCCGCCGCCTGGACAGGGCGGTACACTGAAGCTTTCTTT.

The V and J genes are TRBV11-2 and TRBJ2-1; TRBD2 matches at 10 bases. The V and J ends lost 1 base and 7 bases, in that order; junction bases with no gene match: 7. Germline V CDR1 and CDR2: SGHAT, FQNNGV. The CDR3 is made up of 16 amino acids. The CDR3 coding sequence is TGTGCCAGCAGCTTAGTGGTTAGCGGGGGGTCTAATGAGCAGTTCTTC. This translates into CASSLVVSGGSNEQFF.

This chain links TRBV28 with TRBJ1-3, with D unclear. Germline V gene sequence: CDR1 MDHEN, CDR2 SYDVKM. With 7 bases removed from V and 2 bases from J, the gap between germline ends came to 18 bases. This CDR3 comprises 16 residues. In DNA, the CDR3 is TGTGCCAGCAACCCCGCGAGGGATGATACTGGAAACACCATATATTTT. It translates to CASNPARDDTGNTIYF.

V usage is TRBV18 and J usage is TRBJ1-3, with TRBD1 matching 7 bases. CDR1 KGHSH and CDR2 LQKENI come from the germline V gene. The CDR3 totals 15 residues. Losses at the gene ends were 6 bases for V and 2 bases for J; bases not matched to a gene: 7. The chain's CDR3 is CASSPRDSTGNTIYF. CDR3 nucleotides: TGTGCCAGCTCGCCCCGGGACAGCACTGGAAACACCATATATTTT.

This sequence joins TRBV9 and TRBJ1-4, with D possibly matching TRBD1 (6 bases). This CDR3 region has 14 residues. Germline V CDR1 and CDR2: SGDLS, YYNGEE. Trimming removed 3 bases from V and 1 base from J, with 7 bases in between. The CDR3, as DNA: TGTGCCAGCAGCGCAGGGGTAACTAATGAAAAACTGTTTTTT. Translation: CASSAGVTNEKLFF. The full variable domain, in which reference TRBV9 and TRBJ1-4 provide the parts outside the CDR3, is DSGVTQTPKHLITATGQRVTLRCSPRSGDLSVYWYQQSLDQGLQFLIQYYNGEERAKGNILERFSAQQFPDLHSELNLSSLELGDSALYFCASSAGVTNEKLFFGSGTQLSVL.